The T cell receptor (beta chain) under discussion was sequenced for a study of T-cell reconstitution after alpha-beta-depleted transplantation in children (TCRdb year 2016). Notes on the research overall: Using TCR repertoire profiling, the study followed T-cell immune reconstitution in a quantitative way in children after TCRalphabeta/CD19-depleted allogeneic hematopoietic cell transplantation.

Preparation of the library involved PCR. Sequencing relied on an Illumina HiSeq 2500. Molecular barcoding was employed in the preparation of TCR libraries, with unique molecular identifiers being used to normalize TCRbeta repertoire quantification. The public reads were quality trimmed at Q25 with fastp and then assembled into clones with MiXCR by TCRdb, keeping productive beta chains. Entries are consolidated by CDR3 protein sequence, retaining the most common genes and DNA. The sample contains roughly 500,000 distinct CDR3 sequences, about 16% of them found a single time. The ten largest clonotypes hold more than 2.5% of the sample. This clonotype was seen a handful of times. This clone's antigen is unknown. No base qualities exist here, and no much larger clone lies one base off it. The CDR3, cysteine through phenylalanine, is 13 amino acids long. Of all the DNA, just the CDR3 is kept, 39 bases in frame from base 1. Reading the germline V gene gives CDR1 SQVTM and CDR2 ANQGSEA. V loses 3 bases, J loses 0 bases, and the germline ends lie 9 bases apart.

The receptor was isolated from a human donor who donated a stem cell graft to a child with acute lymphoblastic leukemia. The input for sequencing was PBMCs from the stem cell graft donor, taken from the stem cell graft. In this chain, TRBV29-1 is recombined with TRBJ2-7, with TRBD1 tentatively as D gene (6 bases match). The CDR3 region has the sequence CSVDLRGSYEQYF. The sequenced DNA: TGCAGCGTTGATCTCAGGGGCTCCTACGAGCAGTACTTC.